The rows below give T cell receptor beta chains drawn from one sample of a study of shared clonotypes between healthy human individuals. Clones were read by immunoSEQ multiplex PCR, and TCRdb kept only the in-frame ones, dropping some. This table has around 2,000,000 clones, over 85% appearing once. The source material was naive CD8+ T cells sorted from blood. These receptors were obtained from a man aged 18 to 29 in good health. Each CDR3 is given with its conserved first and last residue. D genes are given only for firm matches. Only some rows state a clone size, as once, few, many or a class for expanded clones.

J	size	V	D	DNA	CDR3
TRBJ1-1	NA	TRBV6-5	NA	TGTGCCAGCAGTTACGAAGAGGGGAACACTGAAGCTTTCTTT	CASSYEEGNTEAFF
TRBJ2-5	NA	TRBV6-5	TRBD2	TGTGCCAGCAGTTACCCTAGCGGGGGCCGAGAGACCCAGTACTTC	CASSYPSGGRETQYF
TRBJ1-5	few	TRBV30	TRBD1	TGTGCCTGGAGTCCAGGGACAGGGGCCCAGCCCCAGCATTTT	CAWSPGTGAQPQHF
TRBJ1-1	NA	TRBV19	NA	TGTGCCAGTAGTATAAAGACAGCGAACACTGAAGCTTTCTTT	CASSIKTANTEAFF
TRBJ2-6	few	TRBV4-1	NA	TGCGCCAGCAGCCCCTCTGGGGCCAACGTCCTGACTTTC	CASSPSGANVLTF
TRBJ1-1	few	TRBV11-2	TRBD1	TGTGCCAGCAGCTCCGACAGGGGGCGGGACACTGAAGCTTTCTTT	CASSSDRGRDTEAFF
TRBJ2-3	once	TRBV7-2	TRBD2	TGTGCCAGCAGCCCCCCCCGGGGGGGCACAGATACGCAGTATTTT	CASSPPRGGTDTQYF
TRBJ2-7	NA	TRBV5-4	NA	TGTGCCAGCAGCTTGGCCTTCCCCTACGAGCAGTACTTC	CASSLAFPYEQYF
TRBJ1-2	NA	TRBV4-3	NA	TGCGCCAGCAGCCAAGTTTCAGGGCCCTATGGCTACACCTTC	CASSQVSGPYGYTF
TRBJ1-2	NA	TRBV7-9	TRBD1	TGTGCCAGCAGCTCGGGACAGGGGGCCTTCTATGGCTACACCTTC	CASSSGQGAFYGYTF
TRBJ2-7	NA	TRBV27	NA	TGTGCCAGCAGCTTCGGCCCCTCCTACGAGCAGTACTTC	CASSFGPSYEQYF
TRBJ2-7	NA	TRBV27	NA	TGTGCCAGCAGTATATACAGGGATATATCCAGATACGAGCAGTACTTC	CASSIYRDISRYEQYF
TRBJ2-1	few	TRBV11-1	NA	TGTGCCAGCAGCTTAGAAGGAGACCCGGGGAATGAGCAGTTCTTC	CASSLEGDPGNEQFF
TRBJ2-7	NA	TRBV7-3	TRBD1	TGTGCCAGCAGCTTACCGGGACAGGCCGAGCAGTACTTC	CASSLPGQAEQYF
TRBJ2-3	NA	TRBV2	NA	TGTGCCAGCACCTTCAAGACGGATAGGGATACGCAGTATTTT	CASTFKTDRDTQYF
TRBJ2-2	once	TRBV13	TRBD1	TGTGCCAGCAGCCTCGGGACAGGGCTCGGGGAGCTGTTTTTT	CASSLGTGLGELFF
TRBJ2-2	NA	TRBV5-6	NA	TGTGCCAGCAGCTTGTTATGGAACACCGGGGAGCTGTTTTTT	CASSLLWNTGELFF
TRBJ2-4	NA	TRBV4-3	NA	TGCGCCAGCAGCCAAGGGTGGAGAGAGGGGGCCAAAAACATTCAGTACTTC	CASSQGWREGAKNIQYF
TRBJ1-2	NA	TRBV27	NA	TGTGCCAGCAGCCTTGGCCTGGGGTATGGCTACACCTTC	CASSLGLGYGYTF
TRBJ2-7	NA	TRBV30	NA	TGTGCCTGGAGTTTCGACTCCTACGAGCAGTACTTC	CAWSFDSYEQYF
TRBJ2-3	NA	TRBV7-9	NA	TGTGCCAGCAATCCAGCAGATACGCAGTATTTT	CASNPADTQYF
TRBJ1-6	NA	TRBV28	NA	TGTGCCAGCAGTTTCTACCAGGGTAATTCACCCCTCCACTTT	CASSFYQGNSPLHF
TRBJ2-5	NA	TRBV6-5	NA	TGTGCCAGCAGTCACTCGGACTCGTACTTGGAGACCCAGTACTTC	CASSHSDSYLETQYF
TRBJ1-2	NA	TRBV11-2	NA	TGTGCCAGCAGCTTAGCAAACACGGTGGGATATGGCTACACCTTC	CASSLANTVGYGYTF
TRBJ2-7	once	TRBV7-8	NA	TGTGCCAGCAGCTTGGTAGGGGACGAGCAGTACTTC	CASSLVGDEQYF
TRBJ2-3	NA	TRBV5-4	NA	TGTGCCAGCAGCTTGGGGGACTCCGGGAGCACAGATACGCAGTATTTT	CASSLGDSGSTDTQYF
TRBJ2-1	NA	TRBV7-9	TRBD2	TGTGCCAGCAGCCCAGCGGGGCCGACCTACAATGAGCAGTTCTTC	CASSPAGPTYNEQFF
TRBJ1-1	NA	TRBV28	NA	TGTGCCACCAGCCCCCTTAGGGACACTGAAGCTTTCTTT	CATSPLRDTEAFF
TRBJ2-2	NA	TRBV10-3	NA	TGTGCCATCCTGACCCGGGGGGGGGAGCTGTTTTTT	CAILTRGGELFF
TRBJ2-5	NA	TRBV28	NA	TGTGCCAGCAGTTCCAGACTCTCAGAGACCCAGTACTTC	CASSSRLSETQYF
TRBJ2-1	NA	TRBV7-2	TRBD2	TGTGCCAGCAGCCATCCGGGCGGGAGGGCCATCAATGAGCAGTTCTTC	CASSHPGGRAINEQFF
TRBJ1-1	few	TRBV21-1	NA	TGTGCCAGCAGCAAAGTGCAGGACACTGAAGCTTTCTTT	CASSKVQDTEAFF
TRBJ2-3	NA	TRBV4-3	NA	TGCGCCAGCAGCCAAGAACGGACCTACACAGATACGCAGTATTTT	CASSQERTYTDTQYF
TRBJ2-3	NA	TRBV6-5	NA	TGTGCCACGGACAGTGGCACAGATACGCAGTATTTT	CATDSGTDTQYF
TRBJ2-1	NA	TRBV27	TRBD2	TGTGCCAGCAGTCTCCTGAGCGGGGGTGACAATGAGCAGTTCTTC	CASSLLSGGDNEQFF
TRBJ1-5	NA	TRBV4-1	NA	TGCGCCAGCAGCCCGGGACGGAATAGCAATCAGCCCCAGCATTTT	CASSPGRNSNQPQHF
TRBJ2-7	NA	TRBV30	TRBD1	TGTGCCTGGAGCATTCAACAGGGGCTGAGCTCCTACGAGCAGTACTTC	CAWSIQQGLSSYEQYF
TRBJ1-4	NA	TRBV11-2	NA	TGTGCCAGCAGCTTAGTAAGAACAGATGAAAAACTGTTTTTT	CASSLVRTDEKLFF
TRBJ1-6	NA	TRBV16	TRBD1	TGTGCCAGCAGCCAATCCCAGGGGGCGCCGGGCTCCTATAATTCACCCCTCCACTTT	CASSQSQGAPGSYNSPLHF
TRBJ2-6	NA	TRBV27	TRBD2	TGTGCCAGCAGCTCTCGGACTAGCGGGAGGCCTGGGGCCAACGTCCTGACTTTC	CASSSRTSGRPGANVLTF
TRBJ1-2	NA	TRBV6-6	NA	TGTGCCAGCAGTAAGGGTATCGGGAGCTATGGCTACACCTTC	CASSKGIGSYGYTF
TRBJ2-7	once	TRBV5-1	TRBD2	TGCGCCAGCAGCTCGGGACTAGCGGGCTCCTACGAGCAGTACTTC	CASSSGLAGSYEQYF